The clone carrying this T cell receptor beta chain was observed many times. The library was built from about 400 ng RNA with molecular barcoded adaptors for alpha/delta and beta/gamma chains. TCRdb recomputed calls from the reads with MiXCR, one row per CDR3 protein. The sample holds around 60,000 distinct CDR3 sequences; under 20% are singletons and the top ten take over 12%. These data come from a study of read filtering for tumor transcriptome and immune sequencing. Losses at the gene ends were 5 bases for V and 5 bases for J; bases not matched to a gene: 8. The CDR3 has 14 residues. CDR1 is DFQATT and CDR2 is SNEGSKA in the germline V gene (reference sequence).

This receptor was identified in a donor at least 40 years old with multiple myeloma. The chain has TRBV20-1 and TRBJ2-1, with 8 bases lining up with TRBD2. The material sequenced was a population of CD138-negative cells sorted from bone marrow. The CDR3 coding sequence is TGCAGTGCTGCGAGCGGGAGAGGCGACAATGAGCAGTTCTTC. Translated: CSAASGRGDNEQFF.